One and the same sample provided the 2 T cell receptor beta chains below, sequenced in a study of cytomegalovirus exposure and HLA in healthy donors. PCR amplification relied on 60 Vbeta primers (plus 13 Jbeta primers). The data were produced by immunoSEQ multiplex PCR, yet TCRdb's version contains in-frame clones alone and is incomplete. Among 110,000 or so clones, about 12% were seen once, and the ten largest hold approximately 16%. Specimen: PBMCs. The receptors originated from a middle-aged man in good health and CMV-seropositive.

In this sample, this clone turned up a few times. The chain couples TRBV6-1 to TRBJ2-1; 8 nucleotides agree with TRBD2. Looked up from germline, CDR1 is MNHNS and CDR2 is SASEGT. Trimming took 10 bases from V and 1 from J; bases not matched to a gene: 6. CDR3 length: 14 residues. CDR3 sequence: CATGGGSSYNEQFF. As DNA, the CDR3 is TGTGCCACCGGGGGGGGCAGTTCCTACAATGAGCAGTTCTTC.

Note on this clone: Other DNA sequences of this sample code for an identical CDR3. This rearrangement joins TRBV9 to TRBJ2-5; 8 bases agree with TRBD2. This CDR3 is built from 15 residues. V shed 0 bases, J shed 4 bases, and the junction held 5 bases outside the gene matches. Germline lookup yields CDR1 SGDLS and CDR2 YYNGEE. DNA of the CDR3: TGTGCCAGCAGCGTAGTAGCGGGAATTGGAGAGACCCAGTACTTC. It yields the protein CASSVVAGIGETQYF.